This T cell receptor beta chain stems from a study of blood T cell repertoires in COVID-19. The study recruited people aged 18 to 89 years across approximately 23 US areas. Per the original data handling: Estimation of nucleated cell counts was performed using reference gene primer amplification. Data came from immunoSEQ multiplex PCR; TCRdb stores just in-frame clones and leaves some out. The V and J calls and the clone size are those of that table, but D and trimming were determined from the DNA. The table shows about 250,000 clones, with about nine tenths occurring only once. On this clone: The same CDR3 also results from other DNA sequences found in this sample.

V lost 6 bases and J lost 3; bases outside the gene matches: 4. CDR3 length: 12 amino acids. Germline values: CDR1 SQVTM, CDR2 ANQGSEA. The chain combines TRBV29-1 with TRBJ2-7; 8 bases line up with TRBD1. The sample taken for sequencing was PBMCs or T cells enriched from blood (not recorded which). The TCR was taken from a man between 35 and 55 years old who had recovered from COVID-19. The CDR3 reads CSVDGQGYEQYF. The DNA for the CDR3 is TGCAGCGTCGATGGACAGGGCTACGAGCAGTACTTC.